Below are 30 T cell receptor beta chains sequenced from a single sample in a study of T cell repertoires in cytomegalovirus infection. No antigens are known for them. Using its own MiXCR run on the reads, TCRdb lists one record per CDR3 protein. The table includes about 68,000 distinct CDR3 sequences, about 22% detected once. Sequenced sample: PBMCs, sequenced either directly or after in vitro stimulation (not recorded which). These receptors were collected from a human donor in good health (CMV status not recorded). Some clones in this sample may be carry-over from other donors' samples.

This clonotype was found a few times. This chain joins TRBV7-8 and TRBJ2-3; D remains ambiguous. V was pared by 4 bases and J by 2 bases, with 4 bases between. Germline loops: CDR1 SGHVS, CDR2 FQNEAQ. The CDR3 has 12 residues. The CDR3 sequence is CASSSFTDTQYF. For the CDR3, the DNA is TGTGCCAGCAGCTCCTTCACAGATACGCAGTATTTT.

The rearrangement uses TRBV7-9 and TRBJ2-5; 7 nucleotides agree with TRBD1. CDR3 length: 15 amino acids. CDR1 is SEHNR, CDR2 FQNEAQ, per germline (reference sequence). V lost 5 bases and J lost 2; bases outside the gene matches: 8. The CDR3 loop is CASSIPQGPQETQYF. As DNA, the CDR3 is TGTGCCAGCAGCATACCACAGGGGCCTCAAGAGACCCAGTACTTC.

This rearrangement joins TRBV14 to TRBJ1-2, with D unclear. The V and J ends lost 3 bases and 5 bases respectively, with 7 bases between them. This CDR3 spans 12 amino acids. Germline assignment: CDR1 SGHDN and CDR2 FVKESK. The CDR3 spells CASSQGEYGYTF. The CDR3 DNA follows: TGTGCCAGCAGCCAGGGAGAGTATGGCTACACCTTC. Supplemented by reference TRBV14 and TRBJ1-2, the full variable domain reads EAGVTQFPSHSVIEKGQTVTLRCDPISGHDNLYWYRRVMGKEIKFLLHFVKESKQDESGMPNNRFLAERTGGTYSTLKVQPAELEDSGVYFCASSQGEYGYTFGSGTRLTVV.

At least ten counts were recorded for this clonotype. Written as DNA, the CDR3 is TGTGCCAGCAGTGACGACAGGGGACTTGGCAATCAGCCCCAGCATTTT. It is translated as CASSDDRGLGNQPQHF. The chain employs TRBV6-6 and TRBJ1-5, with TRBD1 matching 8 bases. Germline CDR1 and CDR2: MNHNY and SVGAGI (reference sequence). V was clipped by 5 bases and J by 2 bases; unmatched bases: 8. The CDR3 loop spans 16 amino acids.

CDR3 DNA sequence: TGTGCCAGCAGCCCCCGCCGACTAGCGGGAGGGTACAATGAGCAGTTCTTC. It encodes CASSPRRLAGGYNEQFF. The chain is built from TRBV5-4 and TRBJ2-1, with 14 bases fitting TRBD2. Germline V lookup: CDR1 SGHNT, CDR2 YYREEE (reference sequence). J was trimmed by 4 bases and V by 4 bases; bases with no gene match: 7. The CDR3 consists of 17 residues.

Only a few counts were recorded for this clonotype. This sequence joins TRBV12-3 or TRBV12-4 and TRBJ2-2; D gene ambiguous. This CDR3 spans 12 amino acids. V was shortened by 7 bases and J by 4 bases, with 7 bases between the two germline ends. The CDR3 here is CASIYATGELFF. As DNA, the CDR3 is TGTGCCAGCATTTACGCCACCGGGGAGCTGTTTTTT.

V and J are TRBV6-6 and TRBJ1-5; possible D gene TRBD1, 5 bases. This CDR3 spans 15 amino acids. Trimming left V 6 bases short and J 3 bases short, with 15 bases between. The V gene's germline CDR1 is MNHNY and CDR2 SVGAGI (reference sequence). The CDR3 bases are TGTGCCAGCAGGGCCGTCAGGGAAGCCAATCAGCCCCAGCATTTT. Protein: CASRAVREANQPQHF.

The chain combines TRBV12-3 or TRBV12-4 with TRBJ2-1, with D tentatively TRBD1 or TRBD2 (6 bases each). The CDR3 spans 16 residues. V lost 5 bases and J lost 7, with 21 bases in between. The CDR3 DNA sequence: TGTGCCAGCAGTCCAACCCCCGGGGGCGTGGGTAATGAGCAGTTCTTC. Translating gives CASSPTPGGVGNEQFF.

The chain links TRBV28 to TRBJ2-7; D is perhaps TRBD1 or TRBD2 (5 bases each). This CDR3 contains 13 residues. Trimming left V 8 bases short and J 6 bases short, with 17 bases between. Germline CDR1 is MDHEN and CDR2 is SYDVKM. CDR3 DNA sequence: TGTGCCAGCTCCCTAACCGGGGACCGCGAGCAGTACTTC. It codes for CASSLTGDREQYF.

V usage is TRBV29-1 and J usage is TRBJ1-1; TRBD1 agrees at 8 bases. The germline gives CDR1 SQVTM, CDR2 ANQGSEA. The V and J ends lost 4 bases and 4 bases, in that order; junction bases with no gene match: 5. This CDR3 region has 13 residues. In DNA form, the CDR3 reads TGCAGCGTTGTCCGCGACAGGGGCACTGAAGCTTTCTTT. Residues: CSVVRDRGTEAFF.

This clonotype was detected only a few times. This chain uses TRBV6-5 with TRBJ2-7, with D perhaps matching TRBD1 (5 bases). From germline, CDR1 is MNHEY and CDR2 SVGAGI. The CDR3 consists of 16 residues. Trimming left V 2 bases short and J 6 bases short, with 20 bases between. The CDR3 DNA is TGTGCCAGCAGTTACGTGACAGACCCGACTTCGAGCGAGCAGTACTTC. This translates into CASSYVTDPTSSEQYF.

This clonotype was seen only a few times. This rearrangement joins TRBV7-2 to TRBJ1-2; 8 nucleotides align to TRBD1. This CDR3 is 16 amino acids long. Germline-derived CDR1 and CDR2 are SGHTA and FQGNSA. J lost 1 base, V lost 1 base, and 5 bases had no gene match. CDR3 sequence reads: CASSLGTGTINYGYTF. The DNA for the CDR3 is TGTGCCAGCAGCTTAGGGACAGGGACCATTAACTATGGCTACACCTTC. The whole variable domain, remainder taken from reference TRBV7-2 and TRBJ1-2, is GAGVSQSPSNKVTEKGKDVELRCDPISGHTALYWYRQSLGQGLEFLIYFQGNSAPDKSGLPSDRFSAERTGGSVSTLTIQRTQQEDSAVYLCASSLGTGTINYGYTFGSGTRLTVV.

CDR3 region: CASSQELVAGVSNEQFF. Written as DNA, the CDR3 is TGCGCCAGCAGCCAAGAACTAGTAGCGGGAGTGTCCAATGAGCAGTTCTTC. The V call is TRBV4-1, the J call TRBJ2-1; 9 bases match TRBD2. After removal of 0 bases from V and 6 bases from J, the junction contained 9 bases not matched to a gene. CDR3 length: 17 residues. The germline V gene has CDR1 MGHRA and CDR2 YSYEKL.

This clonotype was detected many times. The chain uses TRBV7-6 and TRBJ1-1; D is unresolved. The CDR3 spans 11 residues. Germline V gene data show CDR1 as SGHVS and CDR2 as FNYEAQ. V was cut by 0 bases and J by 8 bases, with 4 bases left in between. For the CDR3, the DNA is TGTGCCAGCAGCTTAGCGGGGGAAGCTTTCTTT. It yields the protein CASSLAGEAFF.

V gene TRBV7-2 combines with J gene TRBJ1-2; D possibly corresponds to TRBD1 (5 bases). This CDR3 region has 15 residues. Trimming pared 0 bases from V and 7 bases from J, leaving 15 bases between. The germline gives CDR1 SGHTA, CDR2 FQGNSA. The CDR3 loop reads CASSLAWGARSGYTF. In DNA, the CDR3 is TGTGCCAGCAGCTTAGCATGGGGCGCGAGGTCTGGCTACACCTTC.

CDR3 sequence reads: CASSLSRLDNEQFF. Written as DNA, the CDR3 is TGTGCCAGCAGTTTATCGCGACTTGACAATGAGCAGTTCTTC. The V gene is TRBV28, the J gene TRBJ2-1; no clear D gene. The V end lost 1 base, the J end lost 5 bases, and 9 bases lay between the germline ends. The CDR3 loop spans 14 amino acids. The germline V gene has CDR1 MDHEN and CDR2 SYDVKM.

In this sample, this clonotype turned up a few times. The J gene is TRBJ1-1, the V gene TRBV2; TRBD1 is a possible D gene (5 bases). The length of the CDR3 is 14 residues. Germline CDR1 SNHLY, CDR2 FYNNEI. Trimming removed 1 base at V and 3 bases at J, with 9 bases between. The CDR3, as DNA: TGTGCCAGCAGTGAAGGGACAAAGTACACTGAAGCTTTCTTT. It is translated as CASSEGTKYTEAFF.

This clonotype was found many times. The rearrangement joins TRBV7-2 to TRBJ2-3, with a possible D match to TRBD2 (5 bases). The germline V gene encodes CDR1 SGHTA and CDR2 FQGNSA. Trimming shortened V by 1 base and J by 4 bases, and 12 bases separated the two germline ends. This CDR3 is built from 15 residues. The CDR3 loop is CASSLVGGRPDTQYF. Here the CDR3 DNA reads TGTGCCAGCAGCTTAGTGGGCGGGCGACCAGATACGCAGTATTTT.

Ten or more counts support this clonotype. This chain connects TRBV7-2 to TRBJ2-1; 13 positions agree with TRBD2. The V segment lost 0 bases and the J segment 3 bases; nucleotides outside the gene matches: 2. The V gene's germline CDR1 is SGHTA and CDR2 FQGNSA. The CDR3 loop spans 17 amino acids. The CDR3 DNA follows: TGTGCCAGCAGCTTAGCAGGACTAGCGGGAGACTACAATGAGCAGTTCTTC. It yields the protein CASSLAGLAGDYNEQFF.

The gene calls are TRBV6-2 or TRBV6-3 and TRBJ2-2; D gene unclear. Germline-derived CDR1 and CDR2 are MNHEY and SVGEGT. The V end lost 8 bases, the J end lost 3 bases, and 13 bases lay between the germline ends. The CDR3 totals 14 residues. In DNA form, the CDR3 reads TGTGCCAGCCGATTAGGGCCCCACACCGGGGAGCTGTTTTTT. It codes for CASRLGPHTGELFF.

The chain employs TRBV2 and TRBJ2-1; no definite D call. The V end was cut by 4 bases, the J end by 7 bases, with 8 bases between. CDR1 is SNHLY and CDR2 is FYNNEI in the germline V gene. This CDR3 has 12 amino acids. This CDR3 reads CASSVIRNEQFF. CDR3 sequence (DNA): TGTGCCAGCAGTGTTATCCGGAATGAGCAGTTCTTC.

This clonotype was seen a few times. V gene TRBV6-5 combines with J gene TRBJ1-1; 7 bases line up with TRBD1. Germline CDR1 is MNHEY and CDR2 is SVGAGI. V was pared by 2 bases and J by 1 base, with 22 bases of the junction left unmatched. The CDR3 has 21 residues. The CDR3 sequence is CASSYKGAAIPTAESNTEAFF. For the CDR3, the DNA is TGTGCCAGCAGTTACAAGGGGGCAGCGATCCCGACCGCGGAATCGAACACTGAAGCTTTCTTT.

This clonotype was picked up a small number of times. This chain joins TRBV7-2 and TRBJ2-7; possibly TRBD2 for D (6 bases). The V end was cut by 5 bases, the J end by 6 bases, with 14 bases between. CDR1 and CDR2 from the germline V gene are SGHTA and FQGNSA. This CDR3 has 13 residues. This CDR3 reads CASSPGGVSEQYV. DNA for the CDR3: TGTGCCAGCAGCCCCGGGGGTGTATCCGAGCAGTACGTC.

The CDR3 nucleotides are TGTGCCAGCAGCCAAGCTGGGGCGGGCGGGGAGCTGTTTTTT. As protein: CASSQAGAGGELFF. The chain has TRBV4-2 and TRBJ2-2; tentatively, D is TRBD1 or TRBD2 (5 bases each). V was shortened by 1 base and J by 7 bases, with 10 bases between the two germline ends. Looked up from germline, CDR1 is LGHNA and CDR2 is YNFKEQ. This CDR3 spans 14 amino acids.

This clonotype was observed a handful of times. V and J are TRBV10-2 and TRBJ2-2, with 8 bases that match TRBD1. Germline loops: CDR1 WSHSY, CDR2 SAAADI. Trimming removed 6 bases from V and 1 base from J; junction bases left unmatched: 7. The CDR3 spans 16 residues. DNA for the CDR3: TGCGCCAGCAGCCCCACCGGGACAGGGAACACCGGGGAGCTGTTTTTT. This encodes CASSPTGTGNTGELFF.

This chain joins TRBV7-4 and TRBJ2-6; D remains unclear. This CDR3 is 12 amino acids long. CDR1 and CDR2 from the germline V gene are SGHVT and SQSDAQ. V was pared by 10 bases and J by 1 base, with 5 bases between. The CDR3, as DNA: TGTGCCATCGCGTCTGGGGCCAACGTCCTGACTTTC. Amino acid sequence: CAIASGANVLTF.

In its sample, this clonotype was seen many times. J is TRBJ2-1 and V is TRBV7-2, with 8 bases aligning to TRBD2. Germline trimming cut 3 bases from V and 7 bases from J; bases unmatched to any gene: 20. Germline CDR1 SGHTA, CDR2 FQGNSA. This CDR3 has 19 amino acids. The CDR3 sequence: CASSFGSGIVRGTRNEQFF. The CDR3 DNA is TGTGCCAGCAGCTTCGGTAGCGGGATCGTGAGGGGGACTAGGAATGAGCAGTTCTTC.

The chain has TRBV30 and TRBJ1-4, with 7 bases identical to TRBD1. The CDR3 runs 14 residues. The junction had 8 bases not matched to a gene; V was cut back by 2 bases and J by 8 bases. Germline lookup yields CDR1 GTSNPN and CDR2 SVGIG (reference sequence). The CDR3, as DNA: TGTGCCTGGAGTTCTGAGACAGGGCAAGAAAAACTGTTTTTT. This translates into CAWSSETGQEKLFF.

Only a few counts were recorded for this clonotype. CDR3 protein: CASSFPLTEQFF. Here the CDR3 DNA reads TGTGCCAGCAGCTTTCCGCTAACTGAGCAGTTCTTC. The chain joins TRBV7-2 to TRBJ2-1; D uncertain. Germline CDR1 and CDR2: SGHTA and FQGNSA. This CDR3 comprises 12 residues. With 3 bases removed from V and 9 bases from J, the gap between germline ends came to 9 bases.

J is TRBJ2-3 and V is TRBV7-6; D gene unclear. Germline-derived CDR1 and CDR2 are SGHVS and FNYEAQ. This CDR3 has 14 residues. V lost 2 bases and J 2 bases, leaving 8 bases between the germline ends. The CDR3: CASSLQLFTDTQYF. CDR3 DNA sequence: TGTGCCAGCAGCTTACAACTGTTCACAGATACGCAGTATTTT. Full variable domain (remainder filled in from reference TRBV7-6 and TRBJ2-3): GAGVSQSPRYKVTKRGQDVALRCDPISGHVSLYWYRQALGQGPEFLTYFNYEAQQDKSGLPNDRFSAERPEGSISTLTIQRTEQRDSAMYRCASSLQLFTDTQYFGPGTRLTVL.